This is a list of T cell receptor beta chains from one sample in a study of T cells after somatic rescue of genetic block. The repertoire was sequenced with immunoSEQ multiplex PCR; TCRdb's copy has only in-frame clones and lacks some. The sample lists 65,000 to 70,000 clones, about 90% occurring once. Material: peripheral blood mononuclear cells (PBMCs). The receptors shown here come from a man aged 40-49 years. Both conserved end residues are part of each CDR3. A D gene is named only where the DNA matches it firmly. Size is omitted from some rows. Given values are once, few, many or a class for expanded clones.

>TRBJ1-4|NA|NA|TRBV9
TGTGCCAGCAGCGTAGAAGGGAGTACTAATGAAAAACTGTTTTTT
CASSVEGSTNEKLFF
>TRBJ2-7|NA|NA|TRBV5-1
TGCGCCAGCAGCTTTAACATCGGGGCCGAGCAGTACTTC
CASSFNIGAEQYF
>TRBJ1-2|NA|NA|TRBV6-1
TGTGCCAGCAGTTGGACGGAAAACTATGGCTACACCTTC
CASSWTENYGYTF
>TRBJ2-3|NA|NA|TRBV7-2
TGTGCCAGCAGCTCCCGGACTTCCATGGCAGATACGCAGTATTTT
CASSSRTSMADTQYF
>TRBJ1-2|once|NA|TRBV9
TGTGCCAGCAGCGTAGAATCAGGCCGCTATGGCTACACCTTC
CASSVESGRYGYTF
>TRBJ2-5|NA|NA|TRBV7-6
TGTGCCAGCAGCTCGTTAGGAGGGGGGGGCCAAGAGACCCAGTACTTC
CASSSLGGGGQETQYF
>TRBJ2-3|NA|NA|TRBV2
TGTGCCAGCAGTGCGGAGCACTCTAGCACAGATACGCAGTATTTT
CASSAEHSSTDTQYF
>TRBJ1-5|NA|TRBD1|TRBV6-6
TGTGCCAGCAGTTCCGGGACAGGGGTCGGACAGCCCCAGCATTTT
CASSSGTGVGQPQHF
>TRBJ1-1|NA|NA|TRBV6-6
TGTGCCAGCAGTCACAAACAAGGTTTTCACACTGAAGCTTTCTTT
CASSHKQGFHTEAFF
>TRBJ2-5|NA|NA|TRBV7-9
TGTGCCAGCAGCAAAACAGGGTTTGAGACCCAGTACTTC
CASSKTGFETQYF
>TRBJ1-1|NA|NA|TRBV5-1
TGCGCCAGCAGCTCCCCAGGGGCGAACACTGAAGCTTTCTTT
CASSSPGANTEAFF
>TRBJ2-3|NA|NA|TRBV4-3
TGCGCCAGCAGCCCCGGGGGCACAGATACGCAGTATTTT
CASSPGGTDTQYF
>TRBJ1-5|NA|NA|TRBV2
TGTGCCAGCAGTGAGTTTGCCGAAGTTTGGGGGAGCAATCAGCCCCAGCATTTT
CASSEFAEVWGSNQPQHF
>TRBJ1-4|NA|NA|TRBV6-1
TGTGCCAGCAGTTCCCATGCAACTAATGAAAAACTGTTTTTT
CASSSHATNEKLFF
>TRBJ2-7|NA|NA|TRBV7-9
TGTGCCAGCAGCCCCGTCGGGGGCCCCTACGAGCAGTACTTC
CASSPVGGPYEQYF
>TRBJ1-3|NA|NA|TRBV7-8
TGTGCCAGCAGCTTAGGGGGGGCGAACTCTGGAAACACCATATATTTT
CASSLGGANSGNTIYF
>TRBJ2-1|NA|NA|TRBV6-1
TGTGCCAGCAGAGGTTTAGGCAGCTCCTACAATGAGCAGTTCTTC
CASRGLGSSYNEQFF
>TRBJ2-7|NA|NA|TRBV7-9
TGTGCCAGCAGCCAGTTGGAGACAGCCTCCTACGAGCAGTACTTC
CASSQLETASYEQYF
>TRBJ2-1|NA|NA|TRBV12-5
TGTGCTAGTGGGCCAAGCCAGGGGAATGAGCAGTTCTTC
CASGPSQGNEQFF
>TRBJ2-2|NA|TRBD1|TRBV10-1
TGCGCCAGCGTCGGGACAGAGAACACCGGGGAGCTGTTTTTT
CASVGTENTGELFF
>TRBJ1-2|NA|TRBD1|TRBV2
TGTGCCAGCAGCGACGAGGGACAGGGGATCTATGGCTACACCTTC
CASSDEGQGIYGYTF
>TRBJ1-5|NA|NA|TRBV7-9
TGTGCCAGCAGCTTAGATCCCGGGGACAATCAGCCCCAGCATTTT
CASSLDPGDNQPQHF
>TRBJ2-5|NA|TRBD2|TRBV4-3
TGCGCCAGCAGCCGACTAGCGGGAGCACGAGAGACCCAGTACTTC
CASSRLAGARETQYF
>TRBJ2-1|NA|TRBD2|TRBV7-2
TGTGCCAGCAGCCCGAGACTAGCCAATGAGCAGTTCTTC
CASSPRLANEQFF
>TRBJ2-3|NA|NA|TRBV27
TGTGCCAGCAGTCTAGCGTTGCGCAACTCGCAGTATTTT
CASSLALRNSQYF
>TRBJ1-5|NA|TRBD1|TRBV28
TGTGCCAGCAGCCAAGGGGGCGCGGGTCAGCCCCAGCATTTT
CASSQGGAGQPQHF
>TRBJ2-4|NA|TRBD2|TRBV27
TGTGCCAGCAGTTTACGGGGGAGGGAGGGCCCTGCCAAAAACATTCAGTACTTC
CASSLRGREGPAKNIQYF
>TRBJ2-3|NA|NA|TRBV14
TGTGCCAGCAGCCAATTGGGGGCACCCACAGATACGCAGTATTTT
CASSQLGAPTDTQYF
>TRBJ1-2|NA|TRBD1|TRBV4-1
TGCGCCAGCAGCCTAGGACAGGGAGGTTACTATGGCTACACCTTC
CASSLGQGGYYGYTF
>TRBJ2-5|NA|NA|TRBV7-6
TGTGCCAGCAGCTTGGGATTAGTCGGAGGGTCCCAAGAGACCCAGTACTTC
CASSLGLVGGSQETQYF
>TRBJ2-7|once|TRBD2|TRBV5-1
TGCGCCAGCAGCTCCACAACCTGGACTAGCGGGGGGGCTTACGAGCAGTACTTC
CASSSTTWTSGGAYEQYF
>TRBJ2-7|NA|NA|TRBV6-1
TGTGCCAGCAGTGAATCCGTGCCCTACGAGCAGTACTTC
CASSESVPYEQYF
>TRBJ1-2|NA|TRBD1|TRBV7-3
TGTGCCAGCAGCTTAGGGGCAGGGGGAGGCTACACCTTC
CASSLGAGGGYTF
>TRBJ1-1|NA|NA|TRBV6-6
TGTGCCAGCCATGCGGGGGCCCGCGCTTTCTTT
CASHAGARAFF
>TRBJ2-1|NA|TRBD1|TRBV5-4
TGTGCCAGCAGGTTGGGACAGCTCTCGGATGAGCAGTTCTTC
CASRLGQLSDEQFF
>TRBJ1-1|NA|NA|TRBV19
TGTGCCAGTAGCCCCCGGGCGGTCTCGTACACTGAAGCTTTCTTT
CASSPRAVSYTEAFF
>TRBJ1-1|once|NA|TRBV20-1
TGCAGTGCTAGAGATCCCCCTGAAGCTTTCTTT
CSARDPPEAFF